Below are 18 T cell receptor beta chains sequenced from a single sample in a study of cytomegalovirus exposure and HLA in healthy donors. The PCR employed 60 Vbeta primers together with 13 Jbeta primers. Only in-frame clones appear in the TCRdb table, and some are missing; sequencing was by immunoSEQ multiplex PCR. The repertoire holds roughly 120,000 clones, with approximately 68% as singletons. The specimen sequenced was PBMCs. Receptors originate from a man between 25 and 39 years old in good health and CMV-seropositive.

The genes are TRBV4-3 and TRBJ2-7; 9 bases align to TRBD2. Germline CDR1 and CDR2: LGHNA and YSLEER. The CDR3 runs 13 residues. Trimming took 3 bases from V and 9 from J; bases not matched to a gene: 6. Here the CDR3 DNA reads TGCGCCAGCAGCCAGGGCGGGAGGGCAAGGCAGTACTTC. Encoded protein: CASSQGGRARQYF.

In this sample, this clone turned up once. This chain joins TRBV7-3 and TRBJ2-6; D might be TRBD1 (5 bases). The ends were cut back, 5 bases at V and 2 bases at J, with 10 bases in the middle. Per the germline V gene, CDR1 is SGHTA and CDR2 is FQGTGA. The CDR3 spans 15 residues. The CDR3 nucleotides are TGTGCCAGCAGCCTACAGGACCCTGGGGCCAACGTCCTGACTTTC. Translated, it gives CASSLQDPGANVLTF.

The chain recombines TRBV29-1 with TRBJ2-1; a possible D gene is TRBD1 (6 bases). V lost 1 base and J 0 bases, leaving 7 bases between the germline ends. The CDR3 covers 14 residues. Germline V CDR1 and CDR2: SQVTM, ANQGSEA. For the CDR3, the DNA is TGCAGCGTTGAAGGCAGGGGCTCCTACAATGAGCAGTTCTTC. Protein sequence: CSVEGRGSYNEQFF.

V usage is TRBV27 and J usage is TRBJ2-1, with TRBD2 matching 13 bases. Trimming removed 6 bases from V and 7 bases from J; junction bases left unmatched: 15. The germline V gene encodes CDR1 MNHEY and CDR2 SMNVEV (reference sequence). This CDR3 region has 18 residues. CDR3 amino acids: CASRGGLAGFPFGNEQFF. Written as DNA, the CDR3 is TGTGCCAGCAGGGGGGGACTAGCGGGATTTCCGTTCGGGAATGAGCAGTTCTTC.

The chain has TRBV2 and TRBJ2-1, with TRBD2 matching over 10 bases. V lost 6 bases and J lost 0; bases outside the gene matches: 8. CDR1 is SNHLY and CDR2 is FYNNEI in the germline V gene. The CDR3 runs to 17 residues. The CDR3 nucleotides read TGTGCCAGCAGGGCTCCGGGACTAGCGTACTCCTACAATGAGCAGTTCTTC. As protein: CASRAPGLAYSYNEQFF.

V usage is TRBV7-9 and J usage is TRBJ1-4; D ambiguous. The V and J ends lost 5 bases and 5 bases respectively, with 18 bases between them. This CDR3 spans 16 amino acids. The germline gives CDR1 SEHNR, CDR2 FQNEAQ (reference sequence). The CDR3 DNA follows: TGTGCCAGCAGCGGAGAGGGTGTGCAGACGAATGAAAAACTGTTTTTT. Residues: CASSGEGVQTNEKLFF.

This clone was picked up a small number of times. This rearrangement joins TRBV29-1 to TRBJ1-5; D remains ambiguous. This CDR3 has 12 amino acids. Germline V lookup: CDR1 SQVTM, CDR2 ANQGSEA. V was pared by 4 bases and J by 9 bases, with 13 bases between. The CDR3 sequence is CSVGEGSGPQHF. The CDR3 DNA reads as TGCAGCGTTGGTGAGGGATCAGGGCCCCAGCATTTT. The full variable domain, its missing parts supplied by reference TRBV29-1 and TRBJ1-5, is SAVISQKPSRDICQRGTSLTIQCQVDSQVTMMFWYRQQPGQSLTLIATANQGSEATYESGFVIDKFPISRPNLTFSTLTVSNMSPEDSSIYLCSVGEGSGPQHFGDGTRLSIL.

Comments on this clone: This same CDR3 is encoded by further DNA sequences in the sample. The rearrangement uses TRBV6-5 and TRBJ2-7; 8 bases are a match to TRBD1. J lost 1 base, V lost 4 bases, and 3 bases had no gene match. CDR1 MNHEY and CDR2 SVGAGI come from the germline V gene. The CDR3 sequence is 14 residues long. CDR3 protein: CASSFDRGSYEQYF. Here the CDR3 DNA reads TGTGCCAGCAGTTTCGACAGGGGTTCCTACGAGCAGTACTTC.

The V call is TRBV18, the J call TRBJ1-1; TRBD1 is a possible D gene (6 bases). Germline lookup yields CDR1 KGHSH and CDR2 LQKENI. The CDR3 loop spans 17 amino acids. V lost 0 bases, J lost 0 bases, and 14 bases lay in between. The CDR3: CASSPPNGQSMNTEAFF. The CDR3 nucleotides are TGTGCCAGCTCACCACCGAACGGACAGAGCATGAACACTGAAGCTTTCTTT.

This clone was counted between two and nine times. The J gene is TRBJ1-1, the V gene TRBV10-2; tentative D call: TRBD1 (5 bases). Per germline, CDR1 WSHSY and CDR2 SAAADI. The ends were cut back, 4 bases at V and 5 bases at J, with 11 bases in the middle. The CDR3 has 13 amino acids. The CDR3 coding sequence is TGCGCCAGCAGTGCGGGGGGACGGACTGAAGCTTTCTTT. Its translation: CASSAGGRTEAFF.

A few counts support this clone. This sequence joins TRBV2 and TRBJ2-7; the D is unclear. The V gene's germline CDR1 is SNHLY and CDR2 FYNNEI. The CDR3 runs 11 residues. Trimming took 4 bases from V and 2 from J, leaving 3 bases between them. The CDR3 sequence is CASSATYEQYF. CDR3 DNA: TGTGCCAGCAGTGCCACCTACGAGCAGTACTTC.

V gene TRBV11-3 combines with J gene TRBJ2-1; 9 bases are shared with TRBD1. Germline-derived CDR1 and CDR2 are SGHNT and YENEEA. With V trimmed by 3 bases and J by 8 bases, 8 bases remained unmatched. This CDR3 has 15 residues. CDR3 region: CASSFSGQGGDEQFF. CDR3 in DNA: TGTGCCAGCAGCTTTTCGGGACAGGGTGGGGATGAGCAGTTCTTC. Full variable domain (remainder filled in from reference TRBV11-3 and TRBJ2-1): EAGVVQSPRYKIIEKKQPVAFWCNPISGHNTLYWYLQNLGQGPELLIRYENEEAVDDSQLPKDRFSAERLKGVDSTLKIQPAELGDSAVYLCASSFSGQGGDEQFFGPGTRLTVL.

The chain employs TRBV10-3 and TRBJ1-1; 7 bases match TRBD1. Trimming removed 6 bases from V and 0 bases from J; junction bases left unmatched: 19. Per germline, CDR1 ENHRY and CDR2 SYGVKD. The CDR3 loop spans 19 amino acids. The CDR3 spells CAISQLGGRGVDMNTEAFF. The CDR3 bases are TGTGCCATCAGCCAACTGGGGGGCAGGGGGGTCGATATGAACACTGAAGCTTTCTTT.

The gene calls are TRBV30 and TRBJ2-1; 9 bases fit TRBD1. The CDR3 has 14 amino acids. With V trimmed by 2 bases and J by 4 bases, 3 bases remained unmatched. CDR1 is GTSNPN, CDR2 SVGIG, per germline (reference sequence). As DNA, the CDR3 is TGTGCCTGGAGTCGCGGACAGGGGTACAATGAGCAGTTCTTC. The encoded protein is CAWSRGQGYNEQFF.

The chain's CDR3 is CSVEDAVQETQYF. The CDR3 DNA sequence: TGCAGCGTTGAAGATGCAGTGCAAGAGACCCAGTACTTC. V usage is TRBV29-1 and J usage is TRBJ2-5, with D unresolved. Trimming removed 0 bases from V and 2 bases from J, with 7 bases in between. The V gene's germline CDR1 is SQVTM and CDR2 ANQGSEA. The CDR3 has 13 residues. The full variable domain, rest sourced from reference TRBV29-1 and TRBJ2-5, is SAVISQKPSRDICQRGTSLTIQCQVDSQVTMMFWYRQQPGQSLTLIATANQGSEATYESGFVIDKFPISRPNLTFSTLTVSNMSPEDSSIYLCSVEDAVQETQYFGPGTRLLVL.

CDR3 in amino acids: CAIGQGGIKETQYF. The CDR3 nucleotides read TGTGCCATAGGACAGGGGGGGATAAAAGAGACCCAGTACTTC. The rearrangement joins TRBV10-3 to TRBJ2-5; 10 positions agree with TRBD1. J gave up 3 bases and V 9 bases, and 7 bases lay outside the gene matches. The germline V gene encodes CDR1 ENHRY and CDR2 SYGVKD. CDR3 length: 14 residues.

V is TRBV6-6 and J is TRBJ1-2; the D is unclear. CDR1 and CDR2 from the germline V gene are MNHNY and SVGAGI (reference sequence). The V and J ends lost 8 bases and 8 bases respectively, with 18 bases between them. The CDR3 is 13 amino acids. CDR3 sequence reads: CASGTRESGGYTF. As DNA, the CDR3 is TGTGCCAGCGGAACCAGAGAGAGCGGCGGCTACACCTTC.

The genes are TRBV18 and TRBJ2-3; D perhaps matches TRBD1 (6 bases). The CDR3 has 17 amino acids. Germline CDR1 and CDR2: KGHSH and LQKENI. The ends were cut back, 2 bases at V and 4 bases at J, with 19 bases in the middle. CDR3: CASSPASGVIFPDTQYF. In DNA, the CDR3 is TGTGCCAGCTCACCAGCTTCAGGGGTAATTTTCCCAGATACGCAGTATTTT.